The 32 T cell receptor beta chains given below trace back to one sample, sequenced in a study of OX40 agonist ivuxolimab in advanced cancers. Using immunoSEQ multiplex PCR, the repertoire was profiled, and TCRdb retains in-frame clones only, with some absent. The repertoire holds some 19,000 clones, with 85% to 90% as singletons. The sample in question was CD4+ or CD8+ T cells sorted from blood, obtained in a trial of the OX40 agonist ivuxolimab. These receptors were collected from an adult with an advanced solid tumor such as melanoma, head and neck, liver or kidney cancer.

In this sample, this clone turned up once. This chain joins TRBV27 and TRBJ2-7; the D is unclear. The ends were cut back, 2 bases at V and 6 bases at J, with 11 bases in the middle. This CDR3 has 13 amino acids. Germline CDR1 MNHEY, CDR2 SMNVEV (reference sequence). In DNA, the CDR3 is TGTGCCAGCAGTTTAACCCCTAGGGTCGAGCAGTACTTC. This gives the protein CASSLTPRVEQYF.

V usage is TRBV7-2 and J usage is TRBJ2-1, with D hard to call. With 0 bases removed from V and 3 bases from J, the gap between germline ends came to 9 bases. The CDR3 sequence is 15 residues long. Looked up from germline, CDR1 is SGHTA and CDR2 is FQGNSA. The CDR3 DNA reads TGTGCCAGCAGCTTAGCGGTAGGGCTCTACAATGAGCAGTTCTTC. This encodes CASSLAVGLYNEQFF.

This clone was seen only a few times. The J gene is TRBJ2-5, the V gene TRBV7-9; no definite D call. V lost 2 bases and J lost 5, with 3 bases in between. Germline V gives CDR1 SEHNR, CDR2 FQNEAQ (reference sequence). The length of the CDR3 is 11 residues. The CDR3 is CASSLLETQYF. DNA for the CDR3: TGTGCCAGCAGCTTACTGGAGACCCAGTACTTC.

The V call is TRBV27, the J call TRBJ2-7; 7 bases align to TRBD1. The length of the CDR3 is 11 residues. J lost 9 bases, V lost 8 bases, and 7 bases had no gene match. The V gene's germline CDR1 is MNHEY and CDR2 SMNVEV (reference sequence). CDR3 loop: CASGQGVWQYF. The DNA for the CDR3 is TGTGCCAGCGGCCAGGGGGTGTGGCAGTACTTC.

The chain has TRBV19 and TRBJ1-5; D uncertain. V was shortened by 1 base and J by 9 bases, with 10 bases between the two germline ends. The CDR3 has 13 residues. Germline V gene lookup returns CDR1 LNHDA and CDR2 SQIVND (reference sequence). The CDR3 bases are TGTGCCAGTAGTATAGGGGTTAGCGGGCCCCAGCATTTT. Translation: CASSIGVSGPQHF.

The rearrangement links TRBV28 to TRBJ1-6; 8 bases line up with TRBD1. This CDR3 spans 17 amino acids. CDR1 MDHEN and CDR2 SYDVKM come from the germline V gene. Unmatched junction bases numbered 16, after V lost 6 bases and J lost 9 bases. The CDR3 here is CASSQRQGTTWFSPLHF. The CDR3 nucleotides are TGTGCCAGCAGCCAAAGACAGGGGACTACGTGGTTTTCACCCCTCCACTTT.

This clone was recorded once. V and J are TRBV9 and TRBJ2-5, with D perhaps matching TRBD1 or TRBD2 (6 bases each). Trimming cost V 4 bases and J 4 bases, with 14 bases left between them. Germline V lookup: CDR1 SGDLS, CDR2 YYNGEE. The CDR3 has 14 residues. The CDR3 nucleotides read TGTGCCAGCAGCCCCAGGGGTAGCGGAGAGACCCAGTACTTC. It translates to CASSPRGSGETQYF.

This clone was picked up one time. The chain couples TRBV6-5 to TRBJ2-5, with 7 bases identical to TRBD1. Judging by the DNA end, TRBJ2-7 fits better; the J call may be wrong. The CDR3 has 14 residues. Germline CDR1 and CDR2: MNHEY and SVGAGI. CDR3 coding DNA: TGTGCCAGCAGTTACAGGGACAGTTCCTACGAGCAGTACTTC. Amino acid sequence: CASSYRDSSYEQYF.

V gene TRBV7-6 combines with J gene TRBJ2-3; no clear D gene. V was trimmed by 7 bases and J by 1 base, leaving 6 bases between them. Germline loops: CDR1 SGHVS, CDR2 FNYEAQ. The CDR3 sequence is 12 residues long. The CDR3 DNA is TGTGCCAGCACGGCTGGCACAGATACGCAGTATTTT. It encodes CASTAGTDTQYF.

This clone occurred once. The rearrangement uses TRBV7-6 and TRBJ1-1; D perhaps matches TRBD1 (5 bases). From germline, CDR1 is SGHVS and CDR2 FNYEAQ. CDR3 size: 14 residues. Trimming removed 1 base from V and 3 bases from J, with 9 bases in between. DNA of the CDR3: TGTGCCAGCAGCTTAGGTGCGGGGGACACTGAAGCTTTCTTT. This encodes CASSLGAGDTEAFF.

The gene calls are TRBV4-3 and TRBJ2-7; D remains unclear. CDR3 length: 13 amino acids. Germline-derived CDR1 and CDR2 are LGHNA and YSLEER. V shed 2 bases and J shed 6 bases, with 11 bases lying between them. Here the CDR3 DNA reads TGCGCCAGCAGCCAAACCTCCGCAAGCGAGCAGTACTTC. Translating gives CASSQTSASEQYF.

The chain links TRBV19 to TRBJ1-5, with D possibly TRBD1 on 5 matching bases. The V gene's germline CDR1 is LNHDA and CDR2 SQIVND (reference sequence). V lost 3 bases and J lost 7, with 13 bases in between. CDR3 size: 14 residues. CDR3 loop: CASSILGGVQPQHF. CDR3 bases: TGTGCCAGTAGTATCTTGGGGGGTGTGCAGCCCCAGCATTTT.

The J gene is TRBJ1-1, the V gene TRBV7-2; D is perhaps TRBD1 (5 bases). Trimming shortened V by 3 bases and J by 7 bases, and 9 bases separated the two germline ends. This CDR3 region has 12 residues. Germline assignment: CDR1 SGHTA and CDR2 FQGNSA. Here the CDR3 DNA reads TGTGCCAGCAGCTTCCTGGGGGATGAAGCTTTCTTT. Its protein is CASSFLGDEAFF.

This clone was picked up one time. V is TRBV7-9 and J is TRBJ2-1, with D hard to call. This CDR3 is built from 14 residues. V lost 6 bases and J lost 8, with 17 bases in between. Germline V gives CDR1 SEHNR, CDR2 FQNEAQ (reference sequence). For the CDR3, the DNA is TGTGCCAGCAGTCCCCCCTTAAACCTAGATGAGCAGTTCTTC. Its protein product is CASSPPLNLDEQFF.

CDR3 region: CASSVSFDEQFF. The CDR3 DNA reads TGTGCCAGCAGCGTTAGTTTCGATGAGCAGTTCTTC. The genes are TRBV9 and TRBJ2-1, with D uncertain. V dropped 2 bases and J dropped 8 bases, with 8 bases sitting between them. The germline V gene encodes CDR1 SGDLS and CDR2 YYNGEE. The CDR3 consists of 12 residues.

A single count supports this clone. The chain uses TRBV5-5 and TRBJ1-4; unclear D gene. V was pared by 7 bases and J by 3 bases, with 16 bases between. This CDR3 is built from 15 residues. Germline loops: CDR1 SGHKS, CDR2 YYEKEE (reference sequence). The CDR3 DNA reads TGTGCCAGCGCCCTTGGGATTGGGTCTAATGAAAAACTGTTTTTT. Translating it yields CASALGIGSNEKLFF.

This clone was detected only a few times. DNA for the CDR3: TGCGCCAGCAGCTTGGTACAGGGGTATGGCTACACCTTC. Protein product: CASSLVQGYGYTF. This sequence joins TRBV5-1 and TRBJ1-2; 7 nucleotides align to TRBD1. The CDR3 runs 13 residues. The V gene's germline CDR1 is SGHRS and CDR2 YFSETQ. V lost 0 bases to trimming and J lost 5 bases; unmatched junction nucleotides: 1. The full variable domain, rest sourced from reference TRBV5-1 and TRBJ1-2, is KAGVTQTPRYLIKTRGQQVTLSCSPISGHRSVSWYQQTPGQGLQFLFEYFSETQRNKGNFPGRFSGRQFSNSRSEMNVSTLELGDSALYLCASSLVQGYGYTFGSGTRLTVV.

CDR3 sequence: CASSDKGPRDYEQYF. CDR3 bases: TGTGCCAGCAGTGACAAGGGACCTAGGGACTACGAGCAGTACTTC. The rearrangement uses TRBV6-4 and TRBJ2-7; the D call may be TRBD1 or TRBD2 (5 bases each). This CDR3 comprises 15 residues. The V end was cut by 2 bases, the J end by 3 bases, with 14 bases between. CDR1 and CDR2 from the germline V gene are MRHNA and SNTAGT.

This chain uses TRBV6-6 with TRBJ2-7; possibly TRBD2 for D (6 bases). The germline V gene has CDR1 MNHNY and CDR2 SVGAGI (reference sequence). This CDR3 has 16 residues. V shed 4 bases and J shed 2 bases, with 18 bases lying between them. CDR3 nucleotides: TGTGCCAGCAGTTCCCCCCCAGCGGGCGACACCTACGAGCAGTACTTC. It yields the protein CASSSPPAGDTYEQYF.

The chain joins TRBV6-1 to TRBJ2-5; 9 bases match TRBD1. CDR1 is MNHNS, CDR2 SASEGT, per germline. The trim removed 2 bases at V and 5 bases at J, leaving 3 bases unmatched. CDR3 length: 14 residues. CDR3 coding DNA: TGTGCCAGCAGTGAAAACAGGGGGCCTGAGACCCAGTACTTC. Translating it yields CASSENRGPETQYF.

The chain joins TRBV28 to TRBJ1-1; D remains ambiguous. CDR1 MDHEN and CDR2 SYDVKM come from the germline V gene. The CDR3 consists of 13 residues. V shed 5 bases and J shed 4 bases, with 11 bases lying between them. The CDR3 region is CASSDPWGTEAFF. CDR3 DNA: TGTGCCAGCAGTGACCCGTGGGGCACTGAAGCTTTCTTT.

The chain employs TRBV10-3 and TRBJ2-1, with 7 bases lining up with TRBD2. Germline-derived CDR1 and CDR2 are ENHRY and SYGVKD. The CDR3 consists of 13 residues. Trimming cost V 5 bases and J 3 bases; bases outside gene matches: 1. CDR3 bases: TGTGCCATCAGTAGCGGGAACTACAATGAGCAGTTCTTC. This codes for CAISSGNYNEQFF.

This clone was detected only once. The chain recombines TRBV9 with TRBJ2-7; 9 nucleotides align to TRBD2. The length of the CDR3 is 14 residues. The J segment lost 3 bases and the V segment lost 4 bases, leaving 5 bases of the junction unmatched. From germline, CDR1 is SGDLS and CDR2 YYNGEE. CDR3 in amino acids: CASSPGLADYEQYF. The CDR3 region has the DNA TGTGCCAGCAGCCCGGGACTAGCAGACTACGAGCAGTACTTC.

This clone has more than one count but fewer than ten. Only one base separates this from a far larger clonotype, so it likely reflects a read error. Other DNA sequences in this specimen translate into the identical CDR3. The chain couples TRBV4-1 to TRBJ2-7; 14 positions agree with TRBD2. V shed 1 base and J 6 bases; nucleotides not matched to a gene: 5. The CDR3 runs 16 residues. From germline, CDR1 is MGHRA and CDR2 YSYEKL. CDR3: CASSQGTSGRIPEQYF. The CDR3 nucleotides read TGCGCCAGCAGCCAAGGGACTAGCGGGAGGATCCCCGAGCAGTACTTC.

In this sample, this clone turned up once. This sequence joins TRBV11-2 and TRBJ1-6, with D unclear. V lost 5 bases and J lost 6, with 20 bases in between. In germline, CDR1 is SGHAT, CDR2 FQNNGV. This CDR3 is 17 amino acids long. The CDR3, as DNA: TGTGCCAGCAGCGGAATGCCCCAATTGCTCTCTAATTCACCCCTCCACTTT. Translation: CASSGMPQLLSNSPLHF. Based on the CDR3 plus reference TRBV11-2 and TRBJ1-6, the full variable domain is EAGVAQSPRYKIIEKRQSVAFWCNPISGHATLYWYQQILGQGPKLLIQFQNNGVVDDSQLPKDRFSAERLKGVDSTLKIQPAKLEDSAVYLCASSGMPQLLSNSPLHFGNGTRLTVT.

J is TRBJ2-1 and V is TRBV9; D gene ambiguous. The CDR3 runs to 14 residues. Germline assignment: CDR1 SGDLS and CDR2 YYNGEE. V was cut by 3 bases and J by 4 bases, with 11 bases left in between. CDR3 loop: CASSAGLLYNEQFF. DNA of the CDR3: TGTGCCAGCAGCGCGGGTCTCCTATACAATGAGCAGTTCTTC.

The chain links TRBV6-6 to TRBJ1-5, with no clear D. The CDR3 has 13 amino acids. V dropped 2 bases and J dropped 3 bases, with 5 bases sitting between them. Germline V gene lookup returns CDR1 MNHNY and CDR2 SVGAGI (reference sequence). The CDR3 is CASSYQDNQPQHF. The CDR3 DNA sequence: TGTGCCAGCAGTTACCAGGACAATCAGCCCCAGCATTTT.

The chain joins TRBV13 to TRBJ1-2, with D hard to call. Trimming stripped 5 bases from V and 8 bases from J, with 18 bases between. This CDR3 is built from 14 residues. The V gene's germline CDR1 is PRHDT and CDR2 FYEKMQ (reference sequence). CDR3 sequence reads: CASSPGLIPGGYTF. Here the CDR3 DNA reads TGTGCCAGCAGCCCCGGACTGATTCCTGGGGGCTACACCTTC.

This chain uses TRBV6-6 with TRBJ1-5; 8 bases map to TRBD1. From germline, CDR1 is MNHNY and CDR2 SVGAGI (reference sequence). The CDR3 totals 14 residues. With 6 bases clipped from V and 6 bases from J, the junction kept 7 bases outside the gene matches. The CDR3 coding sequence is TGTGCCAGCAGGGCCGACAGGGGAAGTCAGCCCCAGCATTTT. Its protein product is CASRADRGSQPQHF.

The chain carries TRBV2 and TRBJ1-1; D is ambiguous. Germline CDR1 is SNHLY and CDR2 is FYNNEI. The V and J ends lost 1 base and 5 bases respectively, with 5 bases between them. The length of the CDR3 is 12 residues. This CDR3 is CASSEVRTEAFF. CDR3 DNA sequence: TGTGCCAGCAGTGAAGTGCGGACTGAAGCTTTCTTT.

The rearrangement joins TRBV11-2 to TRBJ2-2; TRBD1 matches 8 bases. The CDR3 runs to 16 residues. CDR1 is SGHAT, CDR2 FQNNGV, per germline. J was trimmed by 6 bases and V by 4 bases; bases with no gene match: 10. CDR3 residues: CASSSWTGRYSGELFF. CDR3 nucleotide sequence: TGTGCCAGCAGCTCCTGGACAGGGCGATATTCCGGGGAGCTGTTTTTT. Full variable domain (missing parts from reference TRBV11-2 and TRBJ2-2): EAGVAQSPRYKIIEKRQSVAFWCNPISGHATLYWYQQILGQGPKLLIQFQNNGVVDDSQLPKDRFSAERLKGVDSTLKIQPAKLEDSAVYLCASSSWTGRYSGELFFGEGSRLTVL.

This clone was observed once. The chain combines TRBV6-1 with TRBJ1-1; D remains unclear. This CDR3 spans 11 amino acids. CDR1 is MNHNS and CDR2 is SASEGT in the germline V gene. Trimming stripped 3 bases from V and 4 bases from J, with 3 bases between. CDR3 sequence: CASSEGTEAFF. The CDR3 bases are TGTGCCAGCAGTGAGGGCACTGAAGCTTTCTTT.